Sequencing of this TCR beta chain was carried out in a study of shared clonotypes between healthy human individuals (TCRdb year 2020). Regarding the research as a whole: The cohort included three men and two women between 18 and 49 years of age. For each donor, CD4 naive and CD4 memory were each given three plates, CD8 naive was given two plates, and CD8 memory was given one plate. The study deeply sequenced blood TCR repertoires of five healthy adults to estimate repertoire size and the extent of clonotype sharing between individuals. To increase sequencing depth and limit assay-specific biases, TCR repertoire library preparation and sequencing were carried out by different laboratories using diverse techniques. Leukapheresis yielded between about 0.94 and 10 billion PBMCs per donor. Findings and caveats that apply to the study as a whole: Compared with non-shared clonotypes, the clonotypes found in all four sorted-subset donors had higher generation probabilities. Pairwise subsampling led to the expectation that sequencing depth would affect the degree of clonotype sharing among donors. Only blood was sampled, and tissue TCR repertoires likely differ from those in blood. The genetic and exposure-history diversity represented was limited by the small number of donors. Incomplete sequencing was indicated by rarefaction of sorted-subset datasets, despite the large sequencing depth. Approximately 5% of naive CD4, 3.5% of naive CD8, 2% to 2.5% of memory CD4, and about 0.4% of memory CD8 clonotypes were shared across several donors. Naive subsets generally had larger estimated clonotype richness than memory subsets did.

Trimming removed 5 bases from V and 0 bases from J, leaving 7 bases between the germline ends. From cysteine to phenylalanine, the CDR3 is 14 amino acids long. Only CDR3 DNA remains: 42 bases, in frame from the first base. According to the germline V gene, CDR1 reads MDHEN and CDR2 reads SYDVKM. Donors were healthy HIV-negative adults with no recently reported acute infections or vaccinations. Only Caucasian adults living in Nashville, Tennessee, USA were represented among the donors. CD4+ T cells were enriched by magnetic negative selection, after which naive cells were positively selected on CD45RA and the negative fraction was taken as the memory subset. Blood was collected by leukapheresis, and PBMCs were isolated by Ficoll-Histopaque density gradient centrifugation and then cryopreserved in liquid nitrogen vapor phase. Analytical flow cytometry was used to check the purity and quantity of every magnetically sorted T cell population. Each sorted fraction had its genomic DNA isolated and then quantified by UV absorbance on a Nanodrop 2000c.

TCR CDR3 regions were amplified from genomic DNA by multiplex PCR using the deep immunoSEQ assay. Extracted genomic DNA from each cell subset was distributed evenly across all wells of several immunoSEQ 96-well plates, and each plate was treated as a replicate. Each replicate PCR for sorted subsets received about 180 ng genomic DNA, equal to 30,000 or so T cell genomes. Purified libraries were quantified with a Qubit 3.0 fluorometer, sized on a Bioanalyzer 2100, and re-quantified with the KAPA Library Quantification kit. Each immunoSEQ 96-well plate was sequenced on its own single-read 150-cycle Illumina NextSeq 550 flow cell. As for how the authors treated the data: The immunoSEQ output contained only junctional sequences without quality scores, so filtering could not match that applied to full-length reads. To assign V/J genes and CDR3, sequences were annotated against IMGT germline references using PyIR, a Python wrapper for IgBLAST v1.9. Any read was removed if the V/J assignment was weak (E-value above 1e-6), the CDR3 was missing, or the read contained stop codons, out-of-frame junctions, or ambiguous translated residues. A V3J clonotype was defined by an identical inferred V gene, J gene, and CDR3 amino acid sequence. The percentage overlap between two repertoires was calculated by dividing the number of shared unique clonotypes by the size of the smaller repertoire. Richness of each repertoire was evaluated using RTK rarefaction, the Chao1 estimator, and Recon v2.1 estimates of unobserved clonotypes. OLGA was used to compute generation probabilities for all TCRbeta clonotypes that the gDNA method yielded from a few donors. As stored in TCRdb, this immuneACCESS dataset retains in-frame rearrangements with V and J assigned. A fraction of the clones does not appear; measured against another copy, unresolved V genes explain less than half of the discrepancy, and the remainder lacks a known reason. The V and J calls and clone size were taken over from that table, and D and trimming were inferred from the DNA. For this sample there are a few million clones; roughly nine tenths appear just once. The ten biggest clones cover roughly 0.14% of the sample.

Notes on this clone: Its recognized antigen is unknown. Base-call qualities are not available, and no considerably larger clone is one nucleotide away.

The chain is assembled from TRBV28 and TRBJ2-2; no D gene is confidently identified. The source of this sequence is a man aged 18 to 35 in good health. The sample consisted of naive CD4+ T cells sorted from blood. This specimen's cell subset or site label, interpreted: CD45RA+ positively selected. This receptor carries the CDR3 CASSRHPNTGELFF. The nucleotides are TGTGCCAGCAGTCGGCATCCGAACACCGGGGAGCTGTTTTTT.